The 19 T cell receptor beta chains below were found in one sample sequenced in a study of T-cell reconstitution after alpha-beta-depleted transplantation in children. Unique molecular identifiers were built into the TCRbeta library. Using its own MiXCR run on the PCR reads, TCRdb lists one record per CDR3 protein. The sample holds fewer than 550,000 distinct CDR3 sequences; 10% to 12% are singletons and the top ten take around 15%. Sample: PBMCs, mostly from graft donor cells, taken 180 days after TCRalphabeta/CD19-depleted stem cell transplant. These receptors were collected from a female patient aged 2 to 10 who had a stem cell transplant for aplastic anemia, so the T cells may come from the graft donor.

This chain uses TRBV10-3 with TRBJ1-3; D is possibly TRBD1 (5 bases). V was trimmed by 5 bases and J by 6 bases, leaving 11 bases between them. The CDR3 totals 13 residues. Germline CDR1 ENHRY, CDR2 SYGVKD. Here the CDR3 DNA reads TGTGCCATCAGTACTCAGGGATTAAACACCATATATTTT. It translates to CAISTQGLNTIYF.

This clonotype was counted between two and nine times. This chain links TRBV7-2 with TRBJ1-6; 12 bases align to TRBD1. J gave up 9 bases and V 1 base, and 7 bases lay outside the gene matches. CDR3 length: 17 amino acids. The germline CDR1 and CDR2 sequences are SGHTA and FQGNSA. In nucleotides, the CDR3 is TGTGCCAGCAGCTTAGGGCCGGGACAGGGGGCTAGTTCACCCCTCCACTTT. Translation gives CASSLGPGQGASSPLHF.

This clonotype showed up many times. The CDR3 sequence is CASSLNTEAFF. CDR3 DNA sequence: TGTGCCAGCAGTCTGAACACTGAAGCTTTCTTT. This chain connects TRBV7-9 to TRBJ1-1; unclear D gene. V dropped 6 bases and J dropped 0 bases, with 2 bases sitting between them. The CDR3 has 11 residues. CDR1 SEHNR and CDR2 FQNEAQ come from the germline V gene (reference sequence). Together with reference TRBV7-9 and TRBJ1-1, the CDR3 gives the full variable domain: DTGVSQNPRHKITKRGQNVTFRCDPISEHNRLYWYRQTLGQGPEFLTYFQNEAQLEKSRLLSDRFSAERPKGSFSTLEIQRTEQGDSAMYLCASSLNTEAFFGQGTRLTVV.

This clonotype was found many times. The V call is TRBV25-1, the J call TRBJ2-2; TRBD2 is a possible D gene (5 bases). CDR3 size: 14 residues. Trimming pared 9 bases from V and 4 bases from J, leaving 15 bases between. Germline CDR1 is MGHDK and CDR2 is SYGVNS. CDR3 loop: CASTRTSGTGELFF. CDR3 DNA sequence: TGTGCCAGTACCAGGACCAGCGGCACCGGGGAGCTGTTTTTT.

In regard to this clonotype: A read error may explain this, as a much larger clone is one base away. This chain links TRBV21-1 with TRBJ2-1; TRBD2 is taken as the D call from the table, unchecked against the DNA. TRBV21-1 is annotated as a pseudogene. The CDR3 has 16 residues. CDR3 region: CASSRVCGLQPDLQFF. The CDR3 DNA reads TGTGCCAGCAGCAGGGTGTGCGGTCTGCAGCCGGACTTGCAGTTCTTC.

This clonotype has a handful of counts. The chain uses TRBV2 and TRBJ2-7, with 8 bases lining up with TRBD1. This CDR3 contains 11 residues. Germline CDR1 is SNHLY and CDR2 is FYNNEI. J was trimmed by 7 bases and V by 9 bases; bases with no gene match: 5. The CDR3 DNA follows: TGTGCCAGTAGACAGGGGTCGGAGCAGTACTTC. This sequence encodes CASRQGSEQYF.

The V call is TRBV9, the J call TRBJ2-1, with a tentative D call TRBD2 (5 bases). There are 15 residues in the CDR3. V was pared by 4 bases and J by 3 bases, with 14 bases between. Germline V gives CDR1 SGDLS, CDR2 YYNGEE. The CDR3 DNA reads TGTGCCAGCAGCCCGGGCCCGGAGGTCTACAATGAGCAGTTCTTC. Translation gives CASSPGPEVYNEQFF.

Worth noting for this clonotype: A read error may be the cause here, since a much bigger clone is one base away. CDR3 residues: CASGGSYEQYF. CDR3 nucleotides: TGTGCCAGCGGGGGGTCCTACGAGCAGTACTTC. This rearrangement joins TRBV6-5 to TRBJ2-7, with D perhaps matching TRBD2 (6 bases). The CDR3 is 11 amino acids. Trimming shortened V by 8 bases and J by 1 base, and 6 bases separated the two germline ends. Germline assignment: CDR1 MNHEY and CDR2 SVGAGI.

The J gene is TRBJ2-1, the V gene TRBV6-2 or TRBV6-3, with 12 bases aligning to TRBD2. The CDR3 is made up of 15 amino acids. Germline loops: CDR1 MNHEY, CDR2 SVGEGT. V lost 6 bases and J lost 7; bases outside the gene matches: 7. The CDR3 nucleotides read TGTGCCAGCAGCCGACTAGCGGGAGATGTGAATGAGCAGTTCTTC. Amino acids: CASSRLAGDVNEQFF.

V is TRBV5-6 and J is TRBJ1-5, with D perhaps matching TRBD1 (5 bases). Per the germline V gene, CDR1 is SGHDT and CDR2 is YYEEEE. V was shortened by 0 bases and J by 7 bases, with 11 bases between the two germline ends. The CDR3 contains 14 residues. CDR3 sequence: CASSLGGVGQPQHF. CDR3 DNA: TGTGCCAGCAGCTTGGGAGGGGTTGGGCAGCCCCAGCATTTT.

CDR3 sequence: CATSPETGPGNTIYF. CDR3 nucleotides: TGTGCCACCAGCCCGGAGACAGGACCTGGAAACACCATATATTTT. The chain uses TRBV15 and TRBJ1-3; tentatively, D is TRBD1 (6 bases). Trimming removed 5 bases at V and 2 bases at J, with 13 bases between. This CDR3 spans 15 amino acids. CDR1 and CDR2 from the germline V gene are LNHNV and YYDKDF (reference sequence). Full variable domain (rest looked up from reference TRBV15 and TRBJ1-3): DAMVIQNPRYQVTQFGKPVTLSCSQTLNHNVMYWYQQKSSQAPKLLFHYYDKDFNNEADTPDNFQSRRPNTSFCFLDIRSPGLGDTAMYLCATSPETGPGNTIYFGEGSWLTVV.

The rearrangement links TRBV12-3 or TRBV12-4 to TRBJ2-5, with D possibly TRBD2 on 5 matching bases. V was trimmed by 0 bases and J by 0 bases, leaving 23 bases between them. The CDR3 consists of 20 residues. Written as DNA, the CDR3 is TGTGCCAGCAGTTTAGCGCGGGTGTTGGGCCTGACCTTGTACCAAGAGACCCAGTACTTC. Amino acid sequence: CASSLARVLGLTLYQETQYF.

This clonotype was recorded a few times. This rearrangement joins TRBV11-3 to TRBJ1-2, with 8 bases fitting TRBD1. In germline, CDR1 is SGHNT, CDR2 YENEEA. The CDR3 sequence is 13 residues long. With V trimmed by 5 bases and J by 8 bases, 7 bases remained unmatched. In DNA form, the CDR3 reads TGTGCCAGCAGCACCCGGACAGGGCAGGGCTACACCTTC. Its translation: CASSTRTGQGYTF.

As DNA, the CDR3 is TGTGCCAGCAGTTTAACCCTAGGACTAGCGGACAACTCCTACGAGCAGTACTTC. Protein: CASSLTLGLADNSYEQYF. The chain uses TRBV12-3 or TRBV12-4 and TRBJ2-7, with 10 nucleotides matching TRBD2. The V segment lost 2 bases and the J segment 0 bases; nucleotides outside the gene matches: 10. This CDR3 is built from 18 residues.

A few counts support this clonotype. The chain carries TRBV13 and TRBJ1-2, with unresolved D. Germline lookup yields CDR1 PRHDT and CDR2 FYEKMQ (reference sequence). There are 17 residues in the CDR3. Trimming removed 0 bases at V and 6 bases at J, with 20 bases between. CDR3 sequence: CASSLGKLAVAPDGYTF. The CDR3 nucleotides are TGTGCCAGCAGCTTAGGGAAACTGGCGGTAGCCCCGGATGGCTACACCTTC.

This clonotype was observed at least ten times. The rearrangement joins TRBV29-1 to TRBJ1-5, with TRBD1 as a possible D gene (5 bases). Trimming took 4 bases from V and 3 from J, leaving 13 bases between them. Germline V gene lookup returns CDR1 SQVTM and CDR2 ANQGSEA. This CDR3 has 14 amino acids. Written as DNA, the CDR3 is TGCAGCGTTGTTGTTCGGGGACCCAATCAGCCCCAGCATTTT. Protein sequence: CSVVVRGPNQPQHF.

The rearrangement joins TRBV20-1 to TRBJ1-1, with 7 bases matching TRBD1. The CDR3 is 15 amino acids. The V gene end was trimmed by 2 bases and the J gene end by 3 bases; junction bases not matched to a gene: 9. CDR1 is DFQATT and CDR2 is SNEGSKA in the germline V gene (reference sequence). The CDR3 region has the DNA TGCAGTGCTAGACCCACGGCCAGGGGGGACACTGAAGCTTTCTTT. Translated: CSARPTARGDTEAFF.

The sample holds many counts of this clonotype. The chain employs TRBV4-3 and TRBJ2-7; D unresolved. Deletions cut 4 bases from V and 2 bases from J, with 12 bases between. The CDR3 has 14 amino acids. CDR1 is LGHNA, CDR2 YSLEER, per germline. The CDR3 here is CASSPRWGAYEQYV. The CDR3 region has the DNA TGCGCCAGCAGCCCACGGTGGGGTGCCTACGAGCAGTACGTC.

This clonotype was seen repeatedly, ten times or more. The chain combines TRBV5-6 with TRBJ2-5, with D perhaps being TRBD1 or TRBD2 (6 bases each). The CDR3 has 15 residues. V was clipped by 4 bases and J by 8 bases, with 21 bases between them. CDR1 is SGHDT and CDR2 is YYEEEE in the germline V gene. The DNA of the CDR3 is TGTGCCAGCAGCGTCGGGACTCAAGGGGGATTCACCCAGTACTTC. Translation gives CASSVGTQGGFTQYF.